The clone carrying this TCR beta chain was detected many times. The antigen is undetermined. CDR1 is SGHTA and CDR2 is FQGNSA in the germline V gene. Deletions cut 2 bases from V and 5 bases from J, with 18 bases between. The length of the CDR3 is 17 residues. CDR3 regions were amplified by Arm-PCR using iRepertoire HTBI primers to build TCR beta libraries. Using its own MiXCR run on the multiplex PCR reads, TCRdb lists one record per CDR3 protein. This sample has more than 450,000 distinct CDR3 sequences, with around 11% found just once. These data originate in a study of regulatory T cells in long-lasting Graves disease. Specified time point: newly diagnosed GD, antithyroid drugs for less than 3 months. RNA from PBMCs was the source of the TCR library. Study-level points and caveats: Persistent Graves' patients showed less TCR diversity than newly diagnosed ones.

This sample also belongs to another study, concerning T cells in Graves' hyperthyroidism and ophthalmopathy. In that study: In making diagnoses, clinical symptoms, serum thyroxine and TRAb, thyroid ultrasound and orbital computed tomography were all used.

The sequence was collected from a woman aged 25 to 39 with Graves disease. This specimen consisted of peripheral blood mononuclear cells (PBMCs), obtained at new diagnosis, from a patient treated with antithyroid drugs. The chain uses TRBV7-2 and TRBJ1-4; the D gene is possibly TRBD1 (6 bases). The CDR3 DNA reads TGTGCCAGCAGCTTAAGGTTCGGTGGGACACTAAATGAAAAACTGTTTTTT. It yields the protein CASSLRFGGTLNEKLFF.